The rows below give T cell receptor beta chains drawn from one sample of a study of blood T cells in healthy people across ages. One entry per CDR3 protein, called by TCRdb with MiXCR from the 5' RACE reads. The table includes roughly 1,700,000 distinct CDR3 sequences, approximately 30% detected once. The sequencing sample was made of blood. The receptors originated from a woman aged 25 to 39 in good health. Each CDR3 is given with its conserved first and last residue. A D gene is named only where the DNA matches it firmly. Only some rows state a clone size, as once, few, many or a class for expanded clones.

J	V	size	D	CDR3	DNA
TRBJ1-4	TRBV20-1	-	-	CSARDRGVKLFF	TGCAGTGCTAGAGATCGCGGGGTAAAACTGTTTTTT
TRBJ2-3	TRBV6-5	-	-	CASGRSISTDTQYF	TGTGCCAGCGGCCGCAGTATAAGCACAGATACGCAGTATTTT
TRBJ2-5	TRBV5-5	few	TRBD1	CASSQTGVVGQETQYF	TGTGCCAGCAGCCAGACAGGGGTTGTGGGGCAAGAGACCCAGTACTTC
TRBJ1-5	TRBV20-1	many	-	CSARYSNQPQHF	TGCAGTGCTAGATACAGCAATCAGCCCCAGCATTTT
TRBJ2-7	TRBV7-2	-	TRBD2	CASSPRVGTSGRKIIYEQYF	TGTGCCAGCAGTCCCCGGGTGGGGACTAGCGGGAGGAAAATAATCTACGAGCAGTACTTC
TRBJ1-1	TRBV18	-	TRBD1	CASSRDDRGTEAFF	TGTGCCAGCTCACGAGACGACAGGGGCACTGAAGCTTTCTTT
TRBJ2-4	TRBV6-2/TRBV6-3	-	-	CASHPGSTDEQYF	TGTGCCAGCCACCCTGGTAGTACGGATGAGCAGTACTTC
TRBJ1-2	TRBV12-3/TRBV12-4	-	-	CASSFLRGGGDGYTF	TGTGCCAGCAGTTTTTTGAGGGGGGGCGGTGATGGCTACACCTTC
TRBJ2-2	TRBV11-2	-	-	CASIWGPRAGELYF	TGTGCCAGCATCTGGGGGCCCCGAGCCGGGGAGCTGTATTTT
TRBJ2-5	TRBV27	few	TRBD2	CASSPWPSGFLQETQYF	TGTGCCAGCAGTCCCTGGCCTAGCGGGTTTCTCCAAGAGACCCAGTACTTC
TRBJ2-3	TRBV20-1	-	TRBD2	CSARDPGLADTDTQYF	TGCAGTGCTAGAGATCCGGGACTAGCGGACACAGATACGCAGTATTTT
TRBJ2-3	TRBV20-1	-	TRBD2	CSTRDQGLAGVTRTDTQYF	TGCAGTACTAGAGATCAAGGACTAGCGGGAGTGACGAGGACAGATACGCAGTATTTT
TRBJ2-1	TRBV23-1	few	-	CASSQSNEESEQFF	TGCGCCAGCAGTCAATCGAACGAGGAATCTGAGCAGTTCTTC
TRBJ1-4	TRBV3-1	-	-	CAARDCAEKLFF	TGTGCCGCTCGGGACTGTGCTGAAAAACTGTTTTTT
TRBJ2-7	TRBV20-1	-	TRBD2	CSARDEGASGTTGYEQYF	TGCAGTGCTAGAGATGAGGGGGCTAGCGGGACCACCGGATACGAGCAGTACTTC
TRBJ2-5	TRBV9	-	TRBD2	CASSVESGGGETQYF	TGTGCCAGCAGCGTAGAGAGCGGGGGAGGAGAGACCCAGTACTTC
TRBJ2-4	TRBV5-6	-	-	CASSLDPGGTKNIQYF	TGTGCCAGCAGCTTGGACCCTGGGGGAACCAAAAACATTCAGTACTTC
TRBJ1-1	TRBV13	-	-	CASSPLREGTEAFF	TGTGCCAGCAGCCCACTCAGGGAGGGGACTGAAGCTTTCTTT
TRBJ2-5	TRBV29-1	many	-	CSVDRDETQYF	TGCAGCGTTGACAGGGACGAGACCCAGTACTTC
TRBJ1-1	TRBV11-2	few	-	CASSSFSVSEAFF	TGTGCCAGCAGCTCATTTTCGGTGTCTGAAGCTTTCTTT
TRBJ1-2	TRBV7-2	many	-	CASSLEGLNYGYTF	TGTGCCAGCAGCTTGGAGGGTTTGAACTATGGCTACACCTTC